The 25 T cell receptor beta chains listed next were all sequenced from one sample in a study of blood T cell repertoires in COVID-19. TCRdb's table, derived via immunoSEQ multiplex PCR, lists solely in-frame clones and lacks some. The sample includes about 160,000 clones, 85% seen only once; the top ten take about 3.5%. The sequenced sample was peripheral blood. The receptors here all came from a human donor with acute or convalescent COVID-19. The donor label of this sample is uncertain.

The chain links TRBV3-1 (or the pseudogene TRBV3-2) to TRBJ2-7; 7 bases match TRBD1. Germline CDR1 is LGHDT and CDR2 is YNNKEL (reference sequence). This CDR3 region has 16 residues. J was trimmed by 0 bases and V by 1 base; bases with no gene match: 6. CDR3 DNA: TGTGCCAGCAGCCAAGTAACTCGGGACAGCTCCTACGAGCAGTACTTC. This gives the protein CASSQVTRDSSYEQYF.

The chain recombines TRBV15 with TRBJ1-1, with a weak D call TRBD1 (5 bases). The V and J ends lost 2 bases and 1 base respectively, with 11 bases between them. CDR1 LNHNV and CDR2 YYDKDF come from the germline V gene (reference sequence). This CDR3 region has 15 residues. CDR3 in amino acids: CATSRYRGRNTEAFF. In nucleotides, the CDR3 is TGTGCCACCAGCAGATACCGGGGGAGGAACACTGAAGCTTTCTTT.

This clone is a singleton in its sample. The chain combines TRBV7-9 with TRBJ1-6; 11 bases align to TRBD1. Looked up from germline, CDR1 is SEHNR and CDR2 is FQNEAQ (reference sequence). CDR3 length: 15 amino acids. The junction had 6 bases not matched to a gene; V was cut back by 5 bases and J by 9 bases. The CDR3 DNA reads TGTGCCAGCAGCGCCGGGACAGGGGGAAGTTCACCCCTCCACTTT. Residues: CASSAGTGGSSPLHF.

This clone was seen just once. This rearrangement joins TRBV4-1 to TRBJ1-3; D might be TRBD1 (6 bases). V lost 5 bases, J lost 0 bases, and 17 bases lay in between. This CDR3 contains 17 residues. Looked up from germline, CDR1 is MGHRA and CDR2 is YSYEKL. This CDR3 is CASSIRTAGDSGNTIYF. The CDR3 DNA reads as TGCGCCAGCAGCATCAGGACAGCCGGGGACTCTGGAAACACCATATATTTT.

The chain uses TRBV9 and TRBJ2-3; D might be TRBD1 (5 bases). Germline V CDR1 and CDR2: SGDLS, YYNGEE. V gave up 1 base and J gave up 2 bases, with 14 bases separating them. This CDR3 has 16 residues. The CDR3 sequence is CASSVFLTVNTDTQYF. The CDR3 nucleotides read TGTGCCAGCAGCGTATTCCTGACAGTGAACACAGATACGCAGTATTTT.

This sequence joins TRBV5-1 and TRBJ2-7; 7 bases match TRBD1. CDR3 length equals 13 residues. Germline lookup yields CDR1 SGHRS and CDR2 YFSETQ. The V and J ends lost 2 bases and 5 bases, in that order; junction bases with no gene match: 4. CDR3 residues: CASSFQGVDEQYF. In nucleotides, the CDR3 is TGCGCCAGCAGCTTCCAGGGGGTGGACGAGCAGTACTTC.

This chain uses TRBV3-1 (or the pseudogene TRBV3-2) with TRBJ2-7; possibly TRBD1 for D (5 bases). The germline gives CDR1 LGHDT, CDR2 YNNKEL (reference sequence). This CDR3 spans 15 amino acids. Trimming left V 1 base short and J 3 bases short, with 13 bases between. DNA for the CDR3: TGTGCCAGCAGCCAAGGAGCCAGGGTGGACTACGAGCAGTACTTC. It specifies CASSQGARVDYEQYF.

V usage is TRBV5-4 and J usage is TRBJ2-6, with D perhaps matching TRBD1 (7 bases). Germline CDR1 is SGHNT and CDR2 is YYREEE (reference sequence). This CDR3 is 18 amino acids long. V was clipped by 3 bases and J by 0 bases, with 16 bases between them. The CDR3, as DNA: TGTGCCAGCAGCTCGCGGACAGGAGGGATCTCTGGGGCCAACGTCCTGACTTTC. This encodes CASSSRTGGISGANVLTF.

The chain combines TRBV4-1 with TRBJ1-1; a weak D match, TRBD1 (6 bases). The CDR3 has 16 residues. Germline CDR1 and CDR2: MGHRA and YSYEKL. The V end was cut by 1 base, the J end by 5 bases, with 17 bases between. The CDR3 nucleotides are TGCGCCAGCAGCCAAGTAGGGTGGGGGGGCGGAACTGAAGCTTTCTTT. The encoded protein is CASSQVGWGGGTEAFF.

The chain has TRBV7-2 and TRBJ1-6; D might be TRBD1 (5 bases). The V end lost 5 bases, the J end lost 0 bases, and 17 bases lay between the germline ends. Germline values: CDR1 SGHTA, CDR2 FQGNSA. The CDR3 contains 18 residues. In DNA, the CDR3 is TGTGCCAGCAGCCCGAAGTACGGGGGGAGCTCCTATAATTCACCCCTCCACTTT. As protein: CASSPKYGGSSYNSPLHF.

This rearrangement joins TRBV7-6 to TRBJ2-2; TRBD2 aligns across 9 bases. There are 16 residues in the CDR3. Germline lookup yields CDR1 SGHVS and CDR2 FNYEAQ. The junction had 4 bases not matched to a gene; V was cut back by 0 bases and J by 5 bases. In DNA form, the CDR3 reads TGTGCCAGCAGCTTAGCAAGCGGGGGGAATACCGGGGAGCTGTTTTTT. It is translated as CASSLASGGNTGELFF.

The chain uses TRBV28 and TRBJ2-5, with 11 bases identical to TRBD1. The length of the CDR3 is 16 residues. V gave up 6 bases and J gave up 5 bases; unmatched junction bases: 11. Germline V gene lookup returns CDR1 MDHEN and CDR2 SYDVKM. This CDR3 is CASRGTGQGVKETQYF. DNA of the CDR3: TGTGCCAGCAGGGGGACGGGACAGGGGGTTAAGGAGACCCAGTACTTC.

The J gene is TRBJ2-5, the V gene TRBV4-1; tentatively, D is TRBD1 (6 bases). Germline values: CDR1 MGHRA, CDR2 YSYEKL. CDR3 length equals 17 residues. V was cut by 4 bases and J by 2 bases, with 20 bases left in between. As DNA, the CDR3 is TGCGCCAGCAGCCGCCGAAGCTACAGGGTACAACAAGAGACCCAGTACTTC. It encodes CASSRRSYRVQQETQYF.

This rearrangement joins TRBV7-9 to TRBJ2-5; 8 nucleotides line up with TRBD2. This CDR3 region has 15 residues. V trimming: 5 bases; J trimming: 5 bases; junction bases outside the gene matches: 10. Germline values: CDR1 SEHNR, CDR2 FQNEAQ (reference sequence). The CDR3 region is CASSLHGGDSETQYF. In DNA, the CDR3 is TGTGCCAGCAGCCTACACGGGGGGGATTCGGAGACCCAGTACTTC.

CDR3 in DNA: TGTGCCAGCAGCCAAGATCGGAGACAGTACTTC. Amino acid sequence: CASSQDRRQYF. The rearrangement links TRBV14 to TRBJ2-5, with D uncertain. Trimming cost V 0 bases and J 11 bases, with 7 bases left between them. The CDR3 contains 11 residues. The V gene's germline CDR1 is SGHDN and CDR2 FVKESK.

The chain combines TRBV5-1 with TRBJ2-1; 9 nucleotides align to TRBD1. Germline CDR1 is SGHRS and CDR2 is YFSETQ. This CDR3 has 14 amino acids. V was pared by 1 base and J by 10 bases, with 6 bases of the junction left unmatched. The CDR3 spells CASSLRQGVDEQFF. The CDR3 DNA reads TGCGCCAGCAGCTTGCGACAGGGGGTAGACGAGCAGTTCTTC.

The chain couples TRBV6-1 to TRBJ1-2; 9 bases are shared with TRBD1. CDR1 and CDR2 (germline): MNHNS, SASEGT. CDR3 length: 17 residues. The V and J ends lost 3 bases and 8 bases, in that order; junction bases with no gene match: 16. Here the CDR3 reads CASSDSGQGRGLEGYTF. CDR3 in DNA: TGTGCCAGCAGTGATTCGGGACAGGGTAGAGGACTGGAAGGCTACACCTTC.

The gene calls are TRBV7-2 and TRBJ1-1; 7 bases align to TRBD1. Losses at the gene ends were 5 bases for V and 4 bases for J; bases not matched to a gene: 7. The germline V gene encodes CDR1 SGHTA and CDR2 FQGNSA. The CDR3 is 14 amino acids. The CDR3 nucleotides are TGTGCCAGCAGCCTCCGACAGGGAACCACTGAAGCTTTCTTT. As protein: CASSLRQGTTEAFF.

The rearrangement joins TRBV30 to TRBJ2-1; possibly TRBD2 for D (6 bases). This CDR3 contains 14 residues. The germline V gene encodes CDR1 GTSNPN and CDR2 SVGIG (reference sequence). Trimming left V 4 bases short and J 7 bases short, with 17 bases between. CDR3 nucleotide sequence: TGTGCCTGGACGACGGGGGTCGGCGGGAATGAGCAGTTCTTC. Translation: CAWTTGVGGNEQFF.

J is TRBJ1-1 and V is TRBV6-2 or TRBV6-3; 8 nucleotides match TRBD1. The length of the CDR3 is 16 residues. Germline lookup yields CDR1 MNHEY and CDR2 SVGEGT. V lost 5 bases and J lost 4; bases outside the gene matches: 12. CDR3 amino acids: CASSPRQGRRVTEAFF. The DNA of the CDR3 is TGTGCCAGCAGTCCGCGACAGGGGAGACGGGTCACTGAAGCTTTCTTT.

This chain joins TRBV19 and TRBJ2-2, with 8 bases aligning to TRBD2. The CDR3 contains 15 residues. J lost 6 bases, V lost 3 bases, and 6 bases had no gene match. Germline V gene sequence: CDR1 LNHDA, CDR2 SQIVND (reference sequence). CDR3 bases: TGTGCCAGTAGTATGAAGATAGCGGGGCCCGGGGAGCTGTTTTTT. Its protein product is CASSMKIAGPGELFF.

This clone was seen a single time. V gene TRBV30 combines with J gene TRBJ2-1; unclear D gene. Trimming stripped 3 bases from V and 5 bases from J, with 8 bases between. The CDR3 sequence is 12 residues long. From germline, CDR1 is GTSNPN and CDR2 SVGIG (reference sequence). CDR3 protein: CAWRWSNNEQFF. CDR3 DNA: TGTGCCTGGAGGTGGTCTAACAATGAGCAGTTCTTC.

The sample holds one count of this clone. This chain uses TRBV6-1 with TRBJ1-2, with TRBD1 matching 7 bases. This CDR3 contains 14 residues. The trim removed 4 bases at V and 4 bases at J, leaving 6 bases unmatched. The germline gives CDR1 MNHNS, CDR2 SASEGT. CDR3 in DNA: TGTGCCAGCAGTGTAGAGGGGGCGCCCTATGGCTACACCTTC. It encodes CASSVEGAPYGYTF.

This clone was picked up one time. The chain recombines TRBV7-8 with TRBJ1-1, with D tentatively TRBD1 (5 bases). Trimming left V 5 bases short and J 9 bases short, with 13 bases between. Per germline, CDR1 SGHVS and CDR2 FQNEAQ. This CDR3 comprises 12 residues. CDR3 protein: CASSIRGSKAFF. The CDR3 coding sequence is TGTGCCAGCAGCATTAGGGGTAGCAAAGCTTTCTTT. The variable domain in full, with the rest retrieved from reference TRBV7-8 and TRBJ1-1, is GAGVSQSPRYKVAKRGQDVALRCDPISGHVSLFWYQQALGQGPEFLTYFQNEAQLDKSGLPSDRFFAERPEGSVSTLKIQRTQQEDSAVYLCASSIRGSKAFFGQGTRLTVV.

The chain is built from TRBV2 and TRBJ2-3; perhaps TRBD1 as D (5 bases). Trimming took 8 bases from V and 6 from J, leaving 15 bases between them. The germline gives CDR1 SNHLY, CDR2 FYNNEI. CDR3 size: 13 residues. The chain's CDR3 is CASVGQGMDTQYF. Written as DNA, the CDR3 is TGTGCCAGCGTCGGGCAGGGTATGGATACGCAGTATTTT.